The 22 T cell receptor beta chains presented below share a single source sample, sequenced in a study of technical replicates of blood from several donors listed by TCRdb under 2017. The library was obtained by the immunoSEQ multiplex PCR assay. TCRdb's version of the immuneACCESS table is confined to in-frame rearrangements and falls short of the full clone set. An unresolved V gene accounts for under half of the shortfall where checked; the remainder is of unknown origin. Within this sample are approximately 87,000 clones, with 75% to 95% of them counted one time only. The ten biggest clones cover about 0.4% of the sample. Sequenced input: T cells isolated from PBMCs. All receptors come from a human donor in good health. Some clones in this sample may be carry-over from other donors' samples.

The chain employs TRBV28 and TRBJ2-7; 7 bases align to TRBD2. Germline CDR1 and CDR2: MDHEN and SYDVKM. Unmatched junction bases numbered 6, after V lost 2 bases and J lost 2 bases. The CDR3 spans 15 residues. The CDR3 reads CASSLRREFPYEQYF. In DNA form, the CDR3 reads TGTGCCAGCAGTTTACGGCGGGAGTTCCCCTACGAGCAGTACTTC.

This chain connects TRBV7-3 to TRBJ1-2; 9 bases are shared with TRBD1. The CDR3 is 14 amino acids. The germline gives CDR1 SGHTA, CDR2 FQGTGA. After removal of 4 bases from V and 7 bases from J, the junction contained 7 bases not matched to a gene. Written as DNA, the CDR3 is TGTGCCAGCAGCTACGGGACAGGGCTCGGTGGCTACACCTTC. Protein: CASSYGTGLGGYTF.

This chain connects TRBV28 to TRBJ2-7; TRBD1 matches at 8 bases. The junction had 3 bases not matched to a gene; V was cut back by 3 bases and J by 5 bases. Germline V CDR1 and CDR2: MDHEN, SYDVKM. The CDR3 extends over 13 amino acids. DNA of the CDR3: TGTGCCAGCAGTTTGGGACAGGTCCACGAGCAGTACTTC. This translates into CASSLGQVHEQYF.

This clone came up once. The chain uses TRBV9 and TRBJ1-3, with a weak D call TRBD1 (6 bases). V gave up 5 bases and J gave up 7 bases, with 13 bases separating them. CDR1 and CDR2 (germline): SGDLS, YYNGEE. The CDR3 consists of 13 residues. The CDR3: CASRSYRENTIYF. CDR3 coding DNA: TGTGCCAGCAGGTCTTACAGGGAGAACACCATATATTTT.

V is TRBV4-3 and J is TRBJ2-1; no definite D call. The germline V gene encodes CDR1 LGHNA and CDR2 YSLEER. The CDR3 contains 14 residues. Trimming stripped 4 bases from V and 6 bases from J, with 13 bases between. The chain's CDR3 is CASSPYSIFNEQFF. The CDR3 DNA is TGCGCCAGCAGCCCCTATTCTATATTCAATGAGCAGTTCTTC.

The chain has TRBV13 and TRBJ1-4, with 7 nucleotides matching TRBD1. J was trimmed by 7 bases and V by 3 bases; bases with no gene match: 5. In germline, CDR1 is PRHDT, CDR2 FYEKMQ (reference sequence). The CDR3 sequence is 14 residues long. The DNA of the CDR3 is TGTGCCAGCAGCTTGAGGGGGCTCTTTGAAAAACTGTTTTTT. It encodes CASSLRGLFEKLFF.

The rearrangement uses TRBV7-9 and TRBJ1-2, with D maybe TRBD1 (5 bases). Trimming removed 5 bases at V and 8 bases at J, with 15 bases between. Germline values: CDR1 SEHNR, CDR2 FQNEAQ (reference sequence). This CDR3 has 13 amino acids. The CDR3 is CASSQISGNGYTF. CDR3 coding DNA: TGTGCCAGCAGCCAAATCTCAGGGAACGGCTACACCTTC.

The chain carries TRBV7-9 and TRBJ1-5; D gene uncertain. The CDR3 extends over 14 amino acids. Trimming removed 4 bases from V and 7 bases from J, with 14 bases in between. Germline V gene lookup returns CDR1 SEHNR and CDR2 FQNEAQ (reference sequence). CDR3: CASSSTVPEQPQHF. The CDR3 DNA is TGTGCCAGCAGCTCTACAGTCCCTGAGCAGCCCCAGCATTTT.

This clone was counted once. The V and J genes are TRBV7-2 and TRBJ2-1; tentative D call: TRBD2 (5 bases). Trimming stripped 1 base from V and 5 bases from J, with 6 bases between. The CDR3 loop spans 13 amino acids. Germline V lookup: CDR1 SGHTA, CDR2 FQGNSA. The CDR3 sequence is CASSLGRDNEQFF. DNA for the CDR3: TGTGCCAGCAGCTTAGGGCGGGACAATGAGCAGTTCTTC.

This chain joins TRBV5-6 and TRBJ1-3; D is unclear. Per germline, CDR1 SGHDT and CDR2 YYEEEE. This CDR3 is 14 amino acids long. Trimming cost V 4 bases and J 1 base, with 9 bases left between them. Written as DNA, the CDR3 is TGTGCCAGCAGCCCCGGAGGTTCTGGAAACACCATATATTTT. This translates into CASSPGGSGNTIYF.

The CDR3 loop is CASSQGLAGAQETQYF. Here the CDR3 DNA reads TGTGCCAGCAGCCAAGGACTAGCGGGAGCACAAGAGACCCAGTACTTC. V usage is TRBV11-3 and J usage is TRBJ2-5; TRBD2 agrees at 13 bases. The J segment lost 2 bases and the V segment lost 5 bases, leaving 5 bases of the junction unmatched. The CDR3 sequence is 16 residues long. Germline lookup yields CDR1 SGHNT and CDR2 YENEEA.

The gene calls are TRBV19 and TRBJ1-3, with no clear D. The CDR3 is 14 residues long. Germline assignment: CDR1 LNHDA and CDR2 SQIVND (reference sequence). V lost 4 bases, J lost 0 bases, and 7 bases lay in between. As DNA, the CDR3 is TGTGCCAGTAGTACGGAGAGCTCTGGAAACACCATATATTTT. Residues: CASSTESSGNTIYF.

J is TRBJ2-7 and V is TRBV6-5, with 7 bases fitting TRBD2. Germline CDR1 MNHEY, CDR2 SVGAGI. CDR3 length: 13 amino acids. The V and J ends lost 7 bases and 5 bases, in that order; junction bases with no gene match: 8. The CDR3 is CASTRWGGDEQYF. In nucleotides, the CDR3 is TGTGCCAGCACCCGTTGGGGAGGGGACGAGCAGTACTTC.

The chain joins TRBV6-1 to TRBJ2-7; 7 positions match TRBD2. The germline V gene encodes CDR1 MNHNS and CDR2 SASEGT. CDR3 length equals 13 residues. J gave up 1 base and V 3 bases, and 0 bases lay outside the gene matches. The CDR3 bases are TGTGCCAGCAGTGAGGGACTATCCTACGAGCAGTACTTC. Amino acid sequence: CASSEGLSYEQYF.

Only one count was recorded for this clone. The chain is built from TRBV15 and TRBJ2-7; D is ambiguous. The CDR3 has 18 amino acids. CDR1 is LNHNV, CDR2 YYDKDF, per germline (reference sequence). Trimming shortened V by 0 bases and J by 3 bases, and 21 bases separated the two germline ends. This CDR3 reads CATSREKWSRILYYEQYF. The DNA for the CDR3 is TGTGCCACCAGCAGAGAGAAGTGGAGCAGAATCCTATACTACGAGCAGTACTTC.

This chain joins TRBV19 and TRBJ1-2; a possible D gene is TRBD1 (6 bases). The CDR3 spans 12 residues. Per the germline V gene, CDR1 is LNHDA and CDR2 is SQIVND (reference sequence). V lost 7 bases and J 8 bases, leaving 14 bases between the germline ends. The CDR3 DNA reads as TGTGCCAGTACCGAAACAGGGAGAGGCTACACCTTC. The encoded protein is CASTETGRGYTF.

This chain links TRBV2 with TRBJ2-7, with 7 bases that match TRBD2. The CDR3 consists of 12 residues. The J segment lost 9 bases and the V segment lost 2 bases, leaving 4 bases of the junction unmatched. Looked up from germline, CDR1 is SNHLY and CDR2 is FYNNEI. The CDR3: CASSEIASGQYF. The CDR3 nucleotides read TGTGCCAGCAGTGAAATCGCTAGCGGGCAGTACTTC.

The chain has TRBV30 and TRBJ1-1, with 7 bases fitting TRBD1. Germline trimming cut 5 bases from V and 5 bases from J; bases unmatched to any gene: 2. Germline V gene data show CDR1 as GTSNPN and CDR2 as SVGIG (reference sequence). The CDR3 runs 11 residues. Here the CDR3 reads CAWEQGTEAFF. In DNA form, the CDR3 reads TGTGCCTGGGAACAGGGGACTGAAGCTTTCTTT.

The V call is TRBV9, the J call TRBJ1-4, with D unclear. V was clipped by 0 bases and J by 6 bases, with 15 bases between them. Germline V gene lookup returns CDR1 SGDLS and CDR2 YYNGEE. The CDR3 consists of 16 residues. CDR3 DNA: TGTGCCAGCAGCGTAGGGACCGGGAGAGTATATGAAAAACTGTTTTTT. Translating it yields CASSVGTGRVYEKLFF. The whole variable domain, filled in from reference TRBV9 and TRBJ1-4, reads DSGVTQTPKHLITATGQRVTLRCSPRSGDLSVYWYQQSLDQGLQFLIQYYNGEERAKGNILERFSAQQFPDLHSELNLSSLELGDSALYFCASSVGTGRVYEKLFFGSGTQLSVL.

The chain employs TRBV9 and TRBJ1-4; no reliable D call. V was pared by 4 bases and J by 0 bases, with 10 bases between. The CDR3 extends over 15 amino acids. From germline, CDR1 is SGDLS and CDR2 YYNGEE. CDR3 sequence reads: CASSTRAATNEKLFF. DNA for the CDR3: TGTGCCAGCAGCACGCGGGCTGCAACTAATGAAAAACTGTTTTTT.

The chain recombines TRBV18 with TRBJ2-7; the D is unclear. The germline V and J ends were trimmed by 0 bases and 1 base, with 7 bases remaining between them. Germline CDR1 reads KGHSH; CDR2 reads LQKENI. The CDR3 has 14 amino acids. The CDR3 protein is CASSPPARSYEQYF. The CDR3 nucleotides read TGTGCCAGCTCACCACCGGCCAGGTCCTACGAGCAGTACTTC.

This clone appeared a single time. The chain has TRBV6-5 and TRBJ2-1; 10 positions agree with TRBD2. The CDR3 has 14 residues. J gave up 7 bases and V 4 bases, and 4 bases lay outside the gene matches. CDR1 and CDR2 (germline): MNHEY, SVGAGI. In nucleotides, the CDR3 is TGTGCCAGCAGTTTACAGCGGGGGGGGAATGAGCAGTTCTTC. It codes for CASSLQRGGNEQFF.